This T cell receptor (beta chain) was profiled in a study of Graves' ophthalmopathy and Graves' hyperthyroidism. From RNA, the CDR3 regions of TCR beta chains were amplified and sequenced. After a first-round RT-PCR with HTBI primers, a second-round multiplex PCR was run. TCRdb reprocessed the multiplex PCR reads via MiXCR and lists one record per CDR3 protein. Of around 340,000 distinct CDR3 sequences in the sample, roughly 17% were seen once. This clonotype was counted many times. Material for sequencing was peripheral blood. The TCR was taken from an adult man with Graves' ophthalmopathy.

The CDR3, as DNA: TGTGCCAGCAGTGAGGGGACAGGAAAGTCCTACGAGCAGTACTTC. This sequence encodes CASSEGTGKSYEQYF. The chain combines TRBV6-1 with TRBJ2-7; 8 nucleotides match TRBD1. The CDR3 is 15 amino acids. V was clipped by 3 bases and J by 1 base; unmatched bases: 5. Germline values: CDR1 MNHNS, CDR2 SASEGT.